The 19 T cell receptor beta chains given below trace back to one sample, sequenced in a study of tumor-infiltrating lymphocytes in primary liver carcinoma. The input was approximately 0.45 ug total RNA; TCR beta cDNA was made from it with a constant-region primer. Each TCR beta library was derived from three nested multiplex PCR rounds that employed slightly modified ARM-PCR. TRBV1-TRBV30 forward primers paired with a C-beta reverse primer were used in the first two PCR rounds, which ran approximately 11 cycles each. MiXCR was run by TCRdb on the multiplex PCR reads, yielding one entry per CDR3 protein. The sample lists about 320,000 distinct CDR3 sequences; almost 60% were seen once. Unsorted whole blood yielded the blood RNA, and germline DNA was also extracted. Sequencing was carried out using peripheral blood. The receptors originated from a woman aged 25-40 years with primary liver carcinoma and hepatitis B virus infection.

The rearrangement joins TRBV11-2 to TRBJ1-1, with no clear D. CDR1 SGHAT and CDR2 FQNNGV come from the germline V gene. Trimming left V 1 base short and J 3 bases short, with 12 bases between. The CDR3 spans 15 residues. CDR3 residues: CASSLARGQDTEAFF. Here the CDR3 DNA reads TGTGCCAGCAGCTTAGCGAGAGGGCAGGACACTGAAGCTTTCTTT.

This clonotype was detected ten times or more. V usage is TRBV29-1 and J usage is TRBJ1-5, with D possibly being TRBD1 (6 bases). The germline V gene encodes CDR1 SQVTM and CDR2 ANQGSEA. This CDR3 is 13 amino acids long. Trimming cost V 6 bases and J 5 bases, with 14 bases left between them. Here the CDR3 reads CSVATGFDQPQHF. In DNA form, the CDR3 reads TGCAGCGTGGCCACAGGGTTCGATCAGCCCCAGCATTTT. Full variable domain (remainder filled in from reference TRBV29-1 and TRBJ1-5): SAVISQKPSRDICQRGTSLTIQCQVDSQVTMMFWYRQQPGQSLTLIATANQGSEATYESGFVIDKFPISRPNLTFSTLTVSNMSPEDSSIYLCSVATGFDQPQHFGDGTRLSIL.

This clonotype appeared many times. The chain is built from TRBV12-3 or TRBV12-4 and TRBJ2-1; 10 bases fit TRBD2. V lost 4 bases, J lost 10 bases, and 10 bases stayed unmatched. The CDR3 spans 15 residues. The CDR3 coding sequence is TGTGCCAGCAGTTCGGGAGCGGGAGGGCCTCGGGAGCAGTTCTTC. This encodes CASSSGAGGPREQFF.

The rearrangement uses TRBV28 and TRBJ1-5; D unresolved. Germline V gives CDR1 MDHEN, CDR2 SYDVKM. V lost 6 bases to trimming and J lost 6 bases, with 15 bases between them. This CDR3 comprises 14 residues. The CDR3 spells CASRRAGHSQPQHF. The CDR3 DNA sequence: TGTGCCAGCAGGAGAGCAGGTCACAGTCAGCCCCAGCATTTT. Using reference TRBV28 and TRBJ1-5 for the parts outside the CDR3, the full variable domain is DVKVTQSSRYLVKRTGEKVFLECVQDMDHENMFWYRQDPGLGLRLIYFSYDVKMKEKGDIPEGYSVSREKKERFSLILESASTNQTSMYLCASRRAGHSQPQHFGDGTRLSIL.

This clonotype occurred a few times. V usage is TRBV12-3 or TRBV12-4 and J usage is TRBJ1-4; TRBD1 aligns across 9 bases. V lost 5 bases to trimming and J lost 5 bases; unmatched junction nucleotides: 6. The CDR3 is made up of 15 amino acids. This CDR3 is CASSIPGTGNEKLFF. DNA of the CDR3: TGTGCCAGCAGTATCCCCGGGACAGGGAATGAAAAACTGTTTTTT.

On this clonotype itself: A much larger clonotype is one base distant, so this may be a read error. The genes are TRBV6-5 and TRBJ1-1; TRBD1 aligns across 8 bases. V gave up 6 bases and J gave up 1 base; unmatched junction bases: 7. Germline CDR1 is MNHEY and CDR2 is SVGAGI. The CDR3 sequence is 15 residues long. The CDR3 is CASRLTGAGNTEAFF. The CDR3 nucleotides are TGTGCCAGCAGATTGACAGGGGCAGGGAACACTGAAGCTTTCTTT.

A remark on this clonotype: One end of the junction is discordant with germline, which a read error may explain. V usage is TRBV11-2 and J usage is TRBJ2-1; perhaps TRBD2 as D (5 bases). The CDR3 runs to 15 residues. The V gene's germline CDR1 is SGHAT and CDR2 FQNNGV. In DNA form, the CDR3 reads TGTGTCAGCAGCTTGGAGGCTGGTCGGCACAATGAGCAGTTCTTC. This translates into CVSSLEAGRHNEQFF. Full variable domain (outside the CDR3, taken from reference TRBV11-2 and TRBJ2-1): EAGVAQSPRYKIIEKRQSVAFWCNPISGHATLYWYQQILGQGPKLLIQFQNNGVVDDSQLPKDRFSAERLKGVDSTLKIQPAKLEDSAVYLCVSSLEAGRHNEQFFGPGTRLTVL.

The rearrangement uses TRBV29-1 and TRBJ2-3; D remains ambiguous. V was trimmed by 2 bases and J by 6 bases, leaving 9 bases between them. In germline, CDR1 is SQVTM, CDR2 ANQGSEA. This CDR3 region has 12 residues. CDR3 region: CSVEPSSDTQYF. The CDR3 DNA reads as TGCAGCGTTGAACCGTCCTCTGATACGCAGTATTTT.

About this clonotype: One junction end does not reproduce the germline sequence, and a read error may be involved. The rearrangement links TRBV4-1 to TRBJ1-6; a weak D match, TRBD1 (5 bases). Germline lookup yields CDR1 MGHRA and CDR2 YSYEKL. The CDR3 is made up of 15 amino acids. The CDR3 sequence: CASSQGTGWNLPLHF. The CDR3 DNA follows: TGCGCCAGCAGCCAAGGTACAGGCTGGAATTTACCCCTCCACTTT.

The chain uses TRBV29-1 and TRBJ2-7; a possible D gene is TRBD1 (6 bases). V shed 8 bases and J shed 3 bases, with 26 bases lying between them. CDR3 length: 16 amino acids. Germline V gene lookup returns CDR1 SQVTM and CDR2 ANQGSEA. The CDR3 region is CSPPWRSEQGFYEQYF. CDR3 nucleotide sequence: TGCAGCCCTCCTTGGCGTTCGGAACAGGGATTCTACGAGCAGTACTTC.

Comment on this clonotype: With a much larger clone just one base away, this may be a read error. CDR3 region: CASSLPRQNNEQFF. CDR3 bases: TGTGCCAGCAGTTTACCTAGACAGAACAATGAGCAGTTCTTC. The chain combines TRBV12-3 or TRBV12-4 with TRBJ2-1; perhaps TRBD1 as D (5 bases). The CDR3 has 14 residues. V lost 2 bases and J 5 bases, leaving 10 bases between the germline ends.

Comments on this clonotype: Possible read error: a much larger clone is one base away. This chain uses TRBV12-3 or TRBV12-4 with TRBJ2-7, with D possibly being TRBD2 (6 bases). The CDR3 is 14 amino acids. Trimming took 3 bases from V and 3 from J, leaving 12 bases between them. The CDR3 DNA reads TGTGCCAGCAGTTTTGTAGGAGGGCACTACGAGCAGTACTTC. It encodes CASSFVGGHYEQYF.

A word on this clonotype: Its ends do not fully match the called genes, so a read error is possible. The V gene is TRBV5-1, the J gene TRBJ2-7; TRBD2 might be the D (6 bases). Per the germline V gene, CDR1 is SGHRS and CDR2 is YFSETQ. The CDR3 runs to 16 residues. The CDR3 region has the DNA TGCGCCAGCAGTTCGGGGGACGGAGGGAAGGGCTACGAGGAGTACTTC. It specifies CASSSGDGGKGYEEYF.

About this clonotype: Just one base apart from a much larger clone, this may be a read error. The V call is TRBV29-1, the J call TRBJ1-3; D remains ambiguous. The ends were cut back, 3 bases at V and 7 bases at J, with 13 bases in the middle. Looked up from germline, CDR1 is SQVTM and CDR2 is ANQGSEA. The CDR3 is 13 amino acids. The CDR3 is CSVDTPGRNTIYF. CDR3 DNA: TGCAGCGTTGACACTCCCGGCAGGAACACCATATATTTT.

This chain uses TRBV30 with TRBJ1-6; no clear D. Deletions cut 3 bases from V and 3 bases from J, with 9 bases between. Germline CDR1 is GTSNPN and CDR2 is SVGIG (reference sequence). The CDR3 has 14 amino acids. CDR3 DNA: TGTGCCTGGAGCGAACTGTTCTATAATTCACCCCTCCACTTT. Amino acids: CAWSELFYNSPLHF.

The chain links TRBV14 to TRBJ2-1, with 9 bases that match TRBD1. Losses at the gene ends were 7 bases for V and 6 bases for J; bases not matched to a gene: 10. This CDR3 region has 15 residues. Germline CDR1 reads SGHDN; CDR2 reads FVKESK. CDR3 in DNA: TGTGCCAGCACTAAGGGACAGGGTAAAATCAATGAGCAGTTCTTC. Protein product: CASTKGQGKINEQFF. The complete variable domain, with remaining parts taken from reference TRBV14 and TRBJ2-1, reads EAGVTQFPSHSVIEKGQTVTLRCDPISGHDNLYWYRRVMGKEIKFLLHFVKESKQDESGMPNNRFLAERTGGTYSTLKVQPAELEDSGVYFCASTKGQGKINEQFFGPGTRLTVL.

For this clonotype: One end of the junction is discordant with germline, which a read error may explain. The chain employs TRBV5-8 and TRBJ1-1; D gene unclear. CDR1 and CDR2 from the germline V gene are SGHTS and YDEGEE. The CDR3 sequence is 15 residues long. This chain's CDR3 is CASNTRGTLNTESFF. The CDR3 DNA is TGTGCCAGCAACACTAGAGGAACGCTGAACACTGAATCTTTCTTT.

The V call is TRBV4-3, the J call TRBJ2-1; 15 positions agree with TRBD2. V shed 3 bases and J 10 bases; nucleotides not matched to a gene: 13. The germline V gene encodes CDR1 LGHNA and CDR2 YSLEER. The CDR3 contains 18 residues. The CDR3 loop reads CASSHDRMGLAGGREQFF. CDR3 in DNA: TGCGCCAGCAGCCATGATCGAATGGGACTAGCGGGAGGTAGAGAGCAGTTCTTC.

This clonotype was observed once. Since no conserved phenylalanine or tryptophan closes the CDR3, a read error is the likely cause. The chain is built from TRBV6-6 and TRBJ2-1; a possible D gene is TRBD1 (6 bases). V lost 6 bases, J lost 5 bases, and 17 bases lay in between. The CDR3 totals 15 residues. CDR1 is MNHNY, CDR2 SVGAGI, per germline (reference sequence). The CDR3, as DNA: TGTGCCAGCAGGGGAATCAACGACAGGAACAATGAGCAGTTCTAC. Protein product: CASRGINDRNNEQFY.